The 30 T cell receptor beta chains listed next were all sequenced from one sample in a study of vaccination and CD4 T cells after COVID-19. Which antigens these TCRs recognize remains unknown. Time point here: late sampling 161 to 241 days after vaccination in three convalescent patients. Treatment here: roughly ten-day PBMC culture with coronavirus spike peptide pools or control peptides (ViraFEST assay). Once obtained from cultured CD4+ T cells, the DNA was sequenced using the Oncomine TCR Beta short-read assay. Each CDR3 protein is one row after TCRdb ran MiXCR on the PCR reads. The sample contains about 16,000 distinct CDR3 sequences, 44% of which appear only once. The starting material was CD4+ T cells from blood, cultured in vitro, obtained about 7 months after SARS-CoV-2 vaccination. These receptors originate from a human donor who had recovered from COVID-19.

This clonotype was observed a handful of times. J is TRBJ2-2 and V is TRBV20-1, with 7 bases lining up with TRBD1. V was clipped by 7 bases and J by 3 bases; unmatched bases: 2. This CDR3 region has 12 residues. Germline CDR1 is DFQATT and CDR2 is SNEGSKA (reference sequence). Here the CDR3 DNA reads TGCAGTGGCACAGGGGACACCGGGGAGCTGTTTTTT. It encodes CSGTGDTGELFF.

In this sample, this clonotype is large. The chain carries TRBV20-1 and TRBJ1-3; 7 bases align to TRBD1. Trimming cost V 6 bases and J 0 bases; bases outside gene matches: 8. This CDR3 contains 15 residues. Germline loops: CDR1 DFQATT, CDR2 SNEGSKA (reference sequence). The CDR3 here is CSAPGGASSGNTIYF. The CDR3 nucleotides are TGCAGTGCCCCAGGGGGGGCCAGCTCTGGAAACACCATATATTTT.

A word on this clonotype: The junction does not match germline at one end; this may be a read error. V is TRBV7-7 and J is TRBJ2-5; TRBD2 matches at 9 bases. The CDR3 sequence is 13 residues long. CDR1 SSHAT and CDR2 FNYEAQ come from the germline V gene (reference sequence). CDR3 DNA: TGTGCTAGCAGCCGGAGCGGGGGGGAGACCCAGTACTTC. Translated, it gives CASSRSGGETQYF.

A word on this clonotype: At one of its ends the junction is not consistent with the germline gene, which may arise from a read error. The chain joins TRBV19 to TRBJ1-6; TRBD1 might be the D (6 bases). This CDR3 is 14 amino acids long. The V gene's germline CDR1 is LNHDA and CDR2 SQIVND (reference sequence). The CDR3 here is CASRRGSFNSPLHF. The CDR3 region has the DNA TGTGCCAGTAGGAGGGGGTCCTTTAATTCACCCCTCCACTTT.

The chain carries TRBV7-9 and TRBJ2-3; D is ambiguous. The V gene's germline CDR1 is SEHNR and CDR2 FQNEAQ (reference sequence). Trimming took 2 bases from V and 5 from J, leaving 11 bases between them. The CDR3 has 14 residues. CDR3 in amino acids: CASSLPSGKDTQYF. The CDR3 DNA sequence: TGTGCCAGCAGCTTACCCAGTGGTAAAGATACGCAGTATTTT.

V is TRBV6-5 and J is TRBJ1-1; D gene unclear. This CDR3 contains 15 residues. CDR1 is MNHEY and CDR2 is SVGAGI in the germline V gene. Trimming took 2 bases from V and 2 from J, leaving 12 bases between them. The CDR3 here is CASSYKRAGNTEAFF. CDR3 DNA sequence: TGTGCCAGCAGTTACAAAAGGGCCGGAAACACTGAAGCTTTCTTT.

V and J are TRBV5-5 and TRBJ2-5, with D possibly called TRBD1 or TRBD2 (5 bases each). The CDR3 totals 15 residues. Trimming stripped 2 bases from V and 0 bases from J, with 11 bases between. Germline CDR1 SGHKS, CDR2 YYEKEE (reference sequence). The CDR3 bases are TGTGCCAGCAGCTTAGAGGGACGCCACCAAGAGACCCAGTACTTC. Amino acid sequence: CASSLEGRHQETQYF.

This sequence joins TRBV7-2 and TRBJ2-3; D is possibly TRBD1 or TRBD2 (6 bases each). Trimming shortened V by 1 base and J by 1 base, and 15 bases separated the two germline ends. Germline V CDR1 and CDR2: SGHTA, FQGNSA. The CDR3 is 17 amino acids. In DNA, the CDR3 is TGTGCCAGCAGCTTAGTTGGCTGGGGGGCAGGCACAGATACGCAGTATTTT. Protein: CASSLVGWGAGTDTQYF.

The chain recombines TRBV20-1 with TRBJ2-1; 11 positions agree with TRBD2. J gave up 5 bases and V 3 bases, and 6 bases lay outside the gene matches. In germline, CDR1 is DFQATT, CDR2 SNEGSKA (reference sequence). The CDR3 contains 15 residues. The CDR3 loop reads CSASSSGRRHNEQFF. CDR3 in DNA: TGCAGTGCTAGTTCTAGCGGGAGGCGGCACAATGAGCAGTTCTTC.

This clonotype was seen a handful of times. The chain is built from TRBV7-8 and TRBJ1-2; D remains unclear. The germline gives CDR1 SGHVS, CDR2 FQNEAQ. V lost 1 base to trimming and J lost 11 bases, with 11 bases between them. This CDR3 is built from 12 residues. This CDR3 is CASSLVNSGYTF. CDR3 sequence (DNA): TGTGCCAGCAGCTTAGTCAACAGTGGATACACCTTC.

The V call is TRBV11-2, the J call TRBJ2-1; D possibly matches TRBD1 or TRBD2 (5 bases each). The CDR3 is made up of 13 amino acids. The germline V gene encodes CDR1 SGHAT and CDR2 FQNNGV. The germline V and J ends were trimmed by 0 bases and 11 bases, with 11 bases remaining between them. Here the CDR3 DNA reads TGTGCCAGCAGCTTAGATATGGGACCCCAGCAGTTCTTC. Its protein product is CASSLDMGPQQFF.

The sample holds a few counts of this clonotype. CDR3 nucleotide sequence: TGTGCCACCAGCAGAGACAAGCGGGAAAGGATGGGGGAGCAGTACTTC. The encoded protein is CATSRDKRERMGEQYF. This sequence joins TRBV15 and TRBJ2-7, with TRBD2 matching 7 bases. The CDR3 totals 16 residues. Trimming removed 0 bases from V and 7 bases from J; junction bases left unmatched: 12. Germline assignment: CDR1 LNHNV and CDR2 YYDKDF (reference sequence).

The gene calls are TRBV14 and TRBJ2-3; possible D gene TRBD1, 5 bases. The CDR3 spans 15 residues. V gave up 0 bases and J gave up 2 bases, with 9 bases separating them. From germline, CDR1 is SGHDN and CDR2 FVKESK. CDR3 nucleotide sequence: TGTGCCAGCAGCCAAGAGGACACCTACACAGATACGCAGTATTTT. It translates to CASSQEDTYTDTQYF.

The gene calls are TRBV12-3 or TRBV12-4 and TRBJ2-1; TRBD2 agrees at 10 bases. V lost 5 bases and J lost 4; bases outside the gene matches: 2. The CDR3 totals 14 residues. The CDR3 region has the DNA TGTGCCAGCAGTCGTAGCGGGGGGTACAATGAGCAGTTCTTC. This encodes CASSRSGGYNEQFF.

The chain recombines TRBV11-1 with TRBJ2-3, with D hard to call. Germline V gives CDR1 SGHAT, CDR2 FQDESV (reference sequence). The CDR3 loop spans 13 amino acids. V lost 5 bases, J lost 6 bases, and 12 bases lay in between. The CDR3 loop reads CASSPSTEDTQYF. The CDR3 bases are TGTGCCAGCAGCCCCTCTACGGAGGATACGCAGTATTTT.

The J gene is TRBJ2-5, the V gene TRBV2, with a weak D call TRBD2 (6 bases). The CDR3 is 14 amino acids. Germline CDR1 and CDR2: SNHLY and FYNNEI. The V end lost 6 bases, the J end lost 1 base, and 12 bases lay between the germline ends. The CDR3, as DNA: TGTGCCAGCAGCCTACTAGCCATCCAAGAGACCCAGTACTTC. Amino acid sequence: CASSLLAIQETQYF.

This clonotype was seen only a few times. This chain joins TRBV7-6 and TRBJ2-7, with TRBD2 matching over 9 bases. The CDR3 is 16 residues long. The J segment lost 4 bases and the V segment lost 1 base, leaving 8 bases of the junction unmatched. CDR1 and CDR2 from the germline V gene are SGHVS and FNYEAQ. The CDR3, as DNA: TGTGCCAGCAGCTTAGGGCTAGCGGGAAGAGGTTACGAGCAGTACTTC. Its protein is CASSLGLAGRGYEQYF.

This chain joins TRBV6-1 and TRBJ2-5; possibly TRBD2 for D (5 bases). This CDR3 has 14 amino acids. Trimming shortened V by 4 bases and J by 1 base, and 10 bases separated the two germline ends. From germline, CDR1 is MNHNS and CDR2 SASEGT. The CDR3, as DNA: TGTGCCAGCAGTGTCCGGGATTCCCAAGAGACCCAGTACTTC. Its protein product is CASSVRDSQETQYF.

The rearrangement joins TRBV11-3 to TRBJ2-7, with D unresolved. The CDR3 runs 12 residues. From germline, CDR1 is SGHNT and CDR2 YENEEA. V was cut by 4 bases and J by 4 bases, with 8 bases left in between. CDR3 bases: TGTGCCAGCAGCTCCCTCTCGTACGAGCAGTACTTC. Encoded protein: CASSSLSYEQYF.

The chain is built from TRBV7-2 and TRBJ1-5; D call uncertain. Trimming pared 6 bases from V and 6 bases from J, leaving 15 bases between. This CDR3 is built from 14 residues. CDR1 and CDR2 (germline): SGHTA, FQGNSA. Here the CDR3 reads CASSYDLGRQPQHF. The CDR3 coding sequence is TGTGCCAGCAGTTACGACTTAGGCCGTCAGCCCCAGCATTTT.

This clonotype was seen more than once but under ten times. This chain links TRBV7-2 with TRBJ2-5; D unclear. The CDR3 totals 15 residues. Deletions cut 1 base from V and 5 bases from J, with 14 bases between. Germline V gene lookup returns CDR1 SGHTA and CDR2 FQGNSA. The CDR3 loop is CASSLVGSSLETQYF. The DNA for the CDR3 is TGTGCCAGCAGCTTAGTGGGGTCTTCATTGGAGACCCAGTACTTC.

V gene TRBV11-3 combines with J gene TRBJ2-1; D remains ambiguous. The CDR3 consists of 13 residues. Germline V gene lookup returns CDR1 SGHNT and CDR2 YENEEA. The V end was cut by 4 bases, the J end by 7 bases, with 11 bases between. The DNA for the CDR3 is TGTGCCAGCAGCTCCCCAACGAAAAATGAGCAGTTCTTC. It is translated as CASSSPTKNEQFF.

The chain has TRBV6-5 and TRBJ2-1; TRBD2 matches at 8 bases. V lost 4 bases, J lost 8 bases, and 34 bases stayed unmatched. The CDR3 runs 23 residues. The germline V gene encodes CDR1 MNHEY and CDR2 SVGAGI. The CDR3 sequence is CASSSEIPGLWYPGTRDRYEQFF. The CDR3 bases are TGTGCCAGCAGTTCCGAAATACCGGGCCTTTGGTATCCCGGGACTAGGGATAGGTATGAGCAGTTCTTC.

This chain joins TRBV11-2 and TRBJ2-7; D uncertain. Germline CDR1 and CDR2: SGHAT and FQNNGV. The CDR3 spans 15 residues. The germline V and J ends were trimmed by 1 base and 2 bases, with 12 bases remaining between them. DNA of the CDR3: TGTGCCAGCAGCTTAGGGTTGCGGAAGCCCTACGAGCAGTACTTC. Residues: CASSLGLRKPYEQYF.

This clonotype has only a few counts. CDR3 DNA: TGTGCCACCAGTGAGGCCGCGAGCGGGAGTTTGGATACGCAGTATTTT. Translated: CATSEAASGSLDTQYF. The chain joins TRBV24-1 to TRBJ2-3; TRBD2 agrees at 8 bases. CDR3 size: 16 residues. The germline V gene has CDR1 KGHDR and CDR2 SFDVKD. With V trimmed by 4 bases and J by 6 bases, 11 bases remained unmatched.

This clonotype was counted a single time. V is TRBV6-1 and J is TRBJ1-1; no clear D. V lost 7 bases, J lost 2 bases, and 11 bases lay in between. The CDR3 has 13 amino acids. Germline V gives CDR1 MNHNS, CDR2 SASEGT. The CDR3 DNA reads TGTGCCAGCAAAAATCAACATAACACTGAAGCTTTCTTT. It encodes CASKNQHNTEAFF.

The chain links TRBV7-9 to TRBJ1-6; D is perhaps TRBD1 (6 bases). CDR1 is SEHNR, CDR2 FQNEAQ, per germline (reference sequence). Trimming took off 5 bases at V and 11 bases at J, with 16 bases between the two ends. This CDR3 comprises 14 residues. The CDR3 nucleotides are TGTGCCAGCAGCCGTGGGACCGAGGGGGCACCCCTCCACTTT. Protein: CASSRGTEGAPLHF.

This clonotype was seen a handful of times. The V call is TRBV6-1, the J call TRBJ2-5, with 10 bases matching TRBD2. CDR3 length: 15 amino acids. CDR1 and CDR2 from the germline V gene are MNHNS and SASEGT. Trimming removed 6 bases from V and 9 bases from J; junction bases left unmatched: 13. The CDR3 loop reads CASSPSGGTSFSQYF. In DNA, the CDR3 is TGTGCCAGCAGCCCTAGCGGGGGCACAAGTTTTTCCCAGTACTTC.

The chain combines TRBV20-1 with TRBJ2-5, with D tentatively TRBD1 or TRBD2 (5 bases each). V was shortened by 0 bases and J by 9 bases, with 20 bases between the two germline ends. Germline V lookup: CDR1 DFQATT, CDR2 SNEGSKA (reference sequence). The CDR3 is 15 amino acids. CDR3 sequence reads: CSAREPRGVSAAQYF. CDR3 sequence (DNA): TGCAGTGCTAGAGAACCCCGAGGGGTATCCGCGGCCCAGTACTTC.

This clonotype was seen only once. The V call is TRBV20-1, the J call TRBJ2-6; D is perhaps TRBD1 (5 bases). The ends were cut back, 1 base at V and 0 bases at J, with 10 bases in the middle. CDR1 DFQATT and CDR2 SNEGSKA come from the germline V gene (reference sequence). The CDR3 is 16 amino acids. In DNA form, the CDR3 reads TGCAGTGCTAGAGCACAGGCGGTCTCTGGGGCCAACGTCCTGACTTTC. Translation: CSARAQAVSGANVLTF.